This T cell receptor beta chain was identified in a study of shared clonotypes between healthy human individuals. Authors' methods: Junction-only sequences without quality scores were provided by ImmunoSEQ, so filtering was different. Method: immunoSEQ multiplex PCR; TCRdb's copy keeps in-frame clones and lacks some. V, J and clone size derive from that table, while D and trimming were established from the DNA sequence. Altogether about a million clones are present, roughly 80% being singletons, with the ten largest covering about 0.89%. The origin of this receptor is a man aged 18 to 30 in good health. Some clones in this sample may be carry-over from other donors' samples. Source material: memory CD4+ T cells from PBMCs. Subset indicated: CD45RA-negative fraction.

CDR3 in amino acids: CASSLNGILDTQYF. The CDR3 DNA reads TGCGCCAGCAGCTTAAACGGGATATTAGATACGCAGTATTTT. The rearrangement links TRBV5-1 to TRBJ2-3; the D gene is possibly TRBD2 (5 bases). Germline loops: CDR1 SGHRS, CDR2 YFSETQ. CDR3 length equals 14 residues. V lost 2 bases to trimming and J lost 5 bases, with 12 bases between them.